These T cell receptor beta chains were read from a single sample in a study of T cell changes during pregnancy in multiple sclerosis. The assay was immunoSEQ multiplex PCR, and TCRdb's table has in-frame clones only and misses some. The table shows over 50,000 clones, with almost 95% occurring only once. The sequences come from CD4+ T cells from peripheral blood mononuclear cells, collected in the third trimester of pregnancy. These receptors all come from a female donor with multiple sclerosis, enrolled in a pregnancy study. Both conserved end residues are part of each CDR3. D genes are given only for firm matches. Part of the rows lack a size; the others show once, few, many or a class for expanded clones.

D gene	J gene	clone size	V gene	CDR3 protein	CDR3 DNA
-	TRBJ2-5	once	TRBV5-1	CASSLETTKETQYF	TGCGCCAGCAGCTTGGAAACGACAAAAGAGACCCAGTACTTC
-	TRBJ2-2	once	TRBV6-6	CASSPGQLNTGELFF	TGTGCCAGCAGTCCCGGACAGCTGAACACCGGGGAGCTGTTTTTT
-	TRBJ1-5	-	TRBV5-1	CASSLGELGNQPQHF	TGCGCCAGCAGCTTGGGGGAGTTGGGCAATCAGCCCCAGCATTTT
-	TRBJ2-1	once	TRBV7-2	CASSLTGNNEQFF	TGTGCCAGCAGCTTGACGGGGAACAATGAGCAGTTCTTC
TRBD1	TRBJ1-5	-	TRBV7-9	CASSLSAGGKHF	TGTGCCAGCAGCTTATCGGCAGGGGGGAAGCATTTT
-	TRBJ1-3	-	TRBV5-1	CASSLDDTRSGNTIYF	TGCGCCAGCAGCTTGGATGACACTCGCTCTGGAAACACCATATATTTT
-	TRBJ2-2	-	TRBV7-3	CASSPVRRTGELFF	TGTGCCAGCAGCCCGGTGAGGCGCACCGGGGAGCTGTTTTTT
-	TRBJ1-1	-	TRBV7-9	CASSLIQGDTEAFF	TGTGCCAGCAGCTTGATCCAGGGCGACACTGAAGCTTTCTTT
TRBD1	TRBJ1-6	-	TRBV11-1	CASSRDRGGVSPLHF	TGTGCCAGCAGCCGCGACAGGGGTGGGGTCTCACCCCTCCACTTT
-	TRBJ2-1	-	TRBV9	CASSVVPSDYNEQFF	TGTGCCAGCAGCGTAGTTCCTAGCGACTACAATGAGCAGTTCTTC
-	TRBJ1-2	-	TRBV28	CASSFTDYGYTF	TGTGCCAGCAGTTTCACTGACTATGGCTACACCTTC
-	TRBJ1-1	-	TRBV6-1	CASAPVTGRDTEAFF	TGTGCCAGCGCCCCCGTGACGGGGAGGGACACTGAAGCTTTCTTT
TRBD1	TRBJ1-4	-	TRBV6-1	CASSERVRTGTSEKLFF	TGTGCCAGCAGTGAACGTGTTAGGACAGGGACGTCCGAAAAACTGTTTTTT
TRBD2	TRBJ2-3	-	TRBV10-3	CAIKRASGRPDTQYF	TGTGCCATCAAGCGGGCTAGCGGGAGGCCCGATACGCAGTATTTT
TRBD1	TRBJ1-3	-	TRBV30	CAWSTTGAYGNTIYF	TGTGCCTGGAGCACTACAGGGGCATATGGAAACACCATATATTTT
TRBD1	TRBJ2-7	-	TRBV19	CASSPTGGGEQYF	TGTGCCAGTAGTCCTACAGGGGGCGGCGAGCAGTACTTC
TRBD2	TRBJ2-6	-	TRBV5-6	CASSPGLEGANVLTF	TGTGCCAGCAGCCCGGGACTAGAAGGGGCCAACGTCCTGACTTTC
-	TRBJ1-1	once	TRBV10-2	CASRETVRATEAFF	TGCGCCAGCAGAGAGACCGTGAGAGCCACTGAAGCTTTCTTT
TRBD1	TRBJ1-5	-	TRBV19	CASSLGPTGSYSNQPQHF	TGTGCCAGTAGCCTGGGCCCGACAGGGTCATATAGCAATCAGCCCCAGCATTTT
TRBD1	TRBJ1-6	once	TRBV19	CASRDRGPYNSPLHF	TGTGCCAGTAGGGACAGGGGACCCTATAATTCACCCCTCCACTTT
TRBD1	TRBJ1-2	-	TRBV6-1	CASLPLTGTYGYTF	TGTGCCAGTCTACCTTTGACAGGGACCTATGGCTACACCTTC
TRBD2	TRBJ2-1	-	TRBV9	CASSVAPGLAGRNEQFF	TGTGCCAGCAGCGTAGCTCCAGGACTAGCGGGGCGCAATGAGCAGTTCTTC
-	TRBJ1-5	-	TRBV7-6	CASSRRGQGQPQHF	TGTGCCAGCAGTCGTAGAGGTCAGGGTCAGCCCCAGCATTTT
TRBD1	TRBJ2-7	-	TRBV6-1	CASREPGGGEQYF	TGTGCCAGCAGGGAGCCAGGGGGCGGTGAGCAGTACTTC
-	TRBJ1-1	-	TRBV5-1	CASSFEGRNTEAFF	TGCGCCAGCAGCTTCGAGGGAAGGAACACTGAAGCTTTCTTT
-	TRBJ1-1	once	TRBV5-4	CASSSPGTEAFF	TGTGCCAGCAGCTCCCCGGGGACTGAAGCTTTCTTT
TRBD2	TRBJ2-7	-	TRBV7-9	CASSPEGLATHEQYF	TGTGCCAGCAGTCCGGAGGGACTAGCAACCCACGAGCAGTACTTC
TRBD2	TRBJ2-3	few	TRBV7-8	CASSRGGAGTQYF	TGTGCCAGCAGCCGGGGGGGGGCGGGTACGCAGTATTTT
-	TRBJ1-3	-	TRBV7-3	CASGGHISLSGNTIYF	TGTGCCAGCGGGGGCCACATCTCCCTCTCTGGAAACACCATATATTTT